Sequencing of this T cell receptor (beta chain) was carried out in a study of T cell responses to AZD1222 COVID-19 vaccine. Study results and caveats: With dominance at 160-218 and 743-854, vaccine-associated CD4 TCRs spanned spike.

Some clones are missing from TCRdb's copy, which holds only in-frame ones; the method was immunoSEQ multiplex PCR. The sample lists tens of thousands of clones; about 91% were seen once. The CDR3 is 14 amino acids. Trimming at V came to 7 bases and at J to 5 bases, leaving 8 bases not matched to a gene. Germline V gene sequence: CDR1 LNHDA, CDR2 SQIVND (reference sequence). Of note for this clone: Its specificity is unknown.

This sequence was found in an adult who received the AZD1222 COVID-19 vaccine. The specimen was peripheral blood, collected 28 days after the second AZD1222 dose. The V call is TRBV19, the J call TRBJ2-3; 8 nucleotides line up with TRBD1. CDR3 coding DNA: TGTGCCAGTACCCCCAGGGGGCAAGTAGATACGCAGTATTTT. Amino acid sequence: CASTPRGQVDTQYF.